This entry lists 18 T cell receptor beta chains sequenced from one sample in a study of blood T cells in healthy people across ages. The authors ran a second PCR of roughly 6 to 12 cycles using a sample-barcoded 5' primer and a J-beta primer mix. MiXCR, applied by TCRdb to the 5' RACE reads, yields one record per CDR3 protein. Of 650,000 to 1,000,000 distinct CDR3 sequences detected, around 45% appear once; the ten largest clones hold about a sixth. Sample: blood. The receptors were sampled from a man older than 75 in good health.

This clonotype was seen at least ten times. The rearrangement joins TRBV21-1 to TRBJ2-3. TRBV21-1 is shown as a pseudogene. CDR3 length equals 15 residues. Here the CDR3 reads CASSTLLGDTDTQYF. Here the CDR3 DNA reads TGTGCCAGCAGCACCCTTCTTGGAGACACAGATACGCAGTATTTT.

The chain recombines TRBV20-1 with TRBJ2-1, with 7 nucleotides matching TRBD2. The CDR3 contains 13 residues. The V and J ends lost 7 bases and 8 bases, in that order; junction bases with no gene match: 11. The V gene's germline CDR1 is DFQATT and CDR2 SNEGSKA (reference sequence). The CDR3 region has the DNA TGCAGTGAGGCTAGCCGGACTAGGGATGAGCAGTTCTTC. As protein: CSEASRTRDEQFF.

This chain uses TRBV4-3 with TRBJ2-7; D is undetermined. The CDR3 is 14 residues long. Trimming removed 3 bases at V and 0 bases at J, with 9 bases between. The V gene's germline CDR1 is LGHNA and CDR2 YSLEER. CDR3 in DNA: TGCGCCAGCAGCCACGTCGTGAGCTCCTACGAGCAGTACTTC. Amino acid sequence: CASSHVVSSYEQYF.

There are a few counts of this clonotype. This chain connects TRBV20-1 to TRBJ2-1, with 10 nucleotides matching TRBD2. Trimming removed 5 bases from V and 8 bases from J; junction bases left unmatched: 9. The CDR3 length is 14 residues. Germline assignment: CDR1 DFQATT and CDR2 SNEGSKA (reference sequence). The CDR3 here is CSAESGRAIYEQFF. DNA of the CDR3: TGCAGTGCTGAAAGCGGGAGGGCCATCTATGAGCAGTTCTTC.

V and J are TRBV20-1 and TRBJ2-3; D not resolved. V lost 0 bases and J 0 bases, leaving 16 bases between the germline ends. CDR3 length equals 17 residues. Germline lookup yields CDR1 DFQATT and CDR2 SNEGSKA (reference sequence). The CDR3 loop reads CSARDVRAPESTDTQYF. The CDR3 nucleotides are TGCAGTGCTAGAGATGTTAGAGCGCCTGAGAGCACAGATACGCAGTATTTT.

The chain carries TRBV6-2 or TRBV6-3 and TRBJ2-1; tentative D call: TRBD1 (5 bases). The CDR3 extends over 12 amino acids. Trimming removed 0 bases from V and 13 bases from J, with 10 bases in between. CDR1 and CDR2 from the germline V gene are MNHEY and SVGEGT. As DNA, the CDR3 is TGTGCCAGCAGTTACTCGAAAGGGGAACAGTTCTTC. It encodes CASSYSKGEQFF.

This clonotype showed up many times. The J gene is TRBJ2-1, the V gene TRBV3-1; D unresolved. The V end was cut by 0 bases, the J end by 8 bases, with 11 bases between. Germline values: CDR1 LGHDT, CDR2 YNNKEL (reference sequence). The CDR3 has 14 amino acids. This CDR3 reads CASSQDPVVDEQFF. The CDR3 DNA reads TGTGCCAGCAGCCAAGATCCCGTCGTCGATGAGCAGTTCTTC.

The chain recombines TRBV5-1 with TRBJ2-1; D is perhaps TRBD1 or TRBD2 (5 bases each). This CDR3 is built from 16 residues. The V and J ends lost 4 bases and 7 bases respectively, with 21 bases between them. The germline CDR1 and CDR2 sequences are SGHRS and YFSETQ. CDR3: CASSLPIGAARNEQFF. The CDR3 region has the DNA TGCGCCAGCAGCCTCCCGATCGGGGCCGCAAGAAATGAGCAGTTCTTC.

Points on this clonotype: This could be a read error, since a much larger clone is one nucleotide away. The chain joins TRBV20-1 to TRBJ1-5; 7 bases match TRBD1. Germline assignment: CDR1 DFQATT and CDR2 SNEGSKA (reference sequence). The J segment lost 6 bases and the V segment lost 5 bases, leaving 7 bases of the junction unmatched. This CDR3 contains 13 residues. As DNA, the CDR3 is TGCAGTGCTGACAGGGTTGTCGGTCAGCCCCAGCATTTT. This encodes CSADRVVGQPQHF.

The chain couples TRBV7-2 to TRBJ2-5; D unresolved. CDR1 and CDR2 (germline): SGHTA, FQGNSA. With 1 base removed from V and 6 bases from J, the gap between germline ends came to 9 bases. CDR3 length: 13 residues. The chain's CDR3 is CASSLDSAKTQYF. For the CDR3, the DNA is TGTGCCAGCAGCTTAGACAGCGCGAAGACCCAGTACTTC.

This clonotype was seen ten or more times. V is TRBV24-1 and J is TRBJ2-3; weak D call: TRBD2 (6 bases). V lost 5 bases, J lost 2 bases, and 19 bases lay in between. Germline V gene sequence: CDR1 KGHDR, CDR2 SFDVKD. The CDR3 totals 17 residues. The CDR3 sequence: CATSAVVGGPTTDTQYF. For the CDR3, the DNA is TGTGCCACCAGTGCCGTCGTAGGAGGGCCTACCACAGATACGCAGTATTTT.

In this sample, this clonotype turned up many times. V usage is TRBV12-3 or TRBV12-4 and J usage is TRBJ1-6; 9 bases match TRBD1. J lost 10 bases, V lost 4 bases, and 5 bases had no gene match. CDR3 length: 14 amino acids. The CDR3 DNA sequence: TGTGCCAGCAGTTCCCGGGACAGGGAATCACCCCTCCACTTT. It translates to CASSSRDRESPLHF.

J is TRBJ2-1 and V is TRBV7-6, with D possibly being TRBD2 (6 bases). Deletions cut 5 bases from V and 2 bases from J, with 16 bases between. CDR1 and CDR2 from the germline V gene are SGHVS and FNYEAQ. The CDR3 has 16 amino acids. The CDR3 nucleotides are TGTGCCAGCAGCGCTGGACTCCCGGGAGCCTACAATGAGCAGTTCTTC. Translation: CASSAGLPGAYNEQFF.

The gene calls are TRBV20-1 and TRBJ2-7; TRBD2 matches 8 bases. J lost 5 bases, V lost 4 bases, and 10 bases had no gene match. Germline CDR1 is DFQATT and CDR2 is SNEGSKA (reference sequence). The CDR3 is made up of 14 amino acids. This CDR3 is CSATSRAGAHEQYF. The CDR3 DNA reads TGCAGTGCTACCTCTCGAGCGGGAGCCCACGAGCAGTACTTC.

V usage is TRBV13 and J usage is TRBJ2-3; tentatively, D is TRBD2 (5 bases). Trimming took 5 bases from V and 2 from J, leaving 11 bases between them. CDR3 length: 14 amino acids. Germline V lookup: CDR1 PRHDT, CDR2 FYEKMQ (reference sequence). Written as DNA, the CDR3 is TGTGCCAGCAGCAGCACTAGAAACACAGATACGCAGTATTTT. Translating it yields CASSSTRNTDTQYF.

The V and J genes are TRBV15 and TRBJ2-7, with D unresolved. Trimming shortened V by 3 bases and J by 3 bases, and 18 bases separated the two germline ends. CDR3 length: 16 amino acids. Germline V gene lookup returns CDR1 LNHNV and CDR2 YYDKDF (reference sequence). CDR3 sequence (DNA): TGTGCCACCAGCAGTGACTCCGGCCGACCCTTCTACGAGCAGTACTTC. It is translated as CATSSDSGRPFYEQYF.

The chain is built from TRBV20-1 and TRBJ2-1, with D hard to call. Germline V gene lookup returns CDR1 DFQATT and CDR2 SNEGSKA (reference sequence). V gave up 1 base and J gave up 10 bases, with 11 bases separating them. This CDR3 has 12 amino acids. The CDR3 region has the DNA TGCAGTGCTAGAGCGGAGCAAGGAGAGCAGTTCTTC. This codes for CSARAEQGEQFF.

This clonotype showed up just a few times. This sequence joins TRBV10-3 and TRBJ2-1; D unresolved. V lost 3 bases, J lost 6 bases, and 9 bases lay in between. Looked up from germline, CDR1 is ENHRY and CDR2 is SYGVKD. This CDR3 contains 13 residues. CDR3 DNA: TGTGCCATCAGTGATCTGAAGGCCAATGAGCAGTTCTTC. Residues: CAISDLKANEQFF.